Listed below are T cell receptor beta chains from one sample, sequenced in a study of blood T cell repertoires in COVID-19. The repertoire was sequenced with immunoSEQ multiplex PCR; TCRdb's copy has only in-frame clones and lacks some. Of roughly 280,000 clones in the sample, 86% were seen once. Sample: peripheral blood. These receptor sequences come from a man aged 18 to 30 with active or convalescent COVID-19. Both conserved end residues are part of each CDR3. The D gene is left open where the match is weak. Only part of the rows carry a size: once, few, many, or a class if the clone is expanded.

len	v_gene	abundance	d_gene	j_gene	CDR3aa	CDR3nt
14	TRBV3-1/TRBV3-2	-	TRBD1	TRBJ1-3	CASSPTGNGYTIYF	TGTGCCAGCAGCCCGACAGGGAATGGATACACCATATATTTT
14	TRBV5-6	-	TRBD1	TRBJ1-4	CASSSGQGREKLFF	TGTGCCAGCAGCTCGGGACAGGGTAGGGAAAAACTGTTTTTT
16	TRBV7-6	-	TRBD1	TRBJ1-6	CASSLLGGQGNSPLHF	TGTGCCAGCAGCCTGCTGGGAGGACAGGGAAATTCACCCCTCCACTTT
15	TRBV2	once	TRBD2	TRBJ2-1	CASSGLAGGSNEQFF	TGTGCCAGCAGTGGACTAGCGGGGGGCTCCAATGAGCAGTTCTTC
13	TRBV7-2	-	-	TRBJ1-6	CASSLTWPSPLHF	TGTGCCAGCAGCTTAACGTGGCCTTCACCCCTCCACTTT
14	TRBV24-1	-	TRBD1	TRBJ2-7	CATSEAGTGDLQYF	TGTGCCACCAGTGAAGCCGGGACAGGGGATTTGCAGTACTTC
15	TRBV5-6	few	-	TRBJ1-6	CASSFRDILNSPLHF	TGTGCCAGCAGCTTCCGGGACATCCTTAATTCACCCCTCCACTTT
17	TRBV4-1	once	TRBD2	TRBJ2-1	CASSRGLAGSPPAEQFF	TGCGCCAGCAGCCGGGGACTAGCGGGATCTCCTCCAGCCGAGCAGTTCTTC
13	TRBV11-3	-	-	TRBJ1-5	CASSLSLNQPQHF	TGTGCCAGCAGCCTGAGCCTGAATCAGCCCCAGCATTTT
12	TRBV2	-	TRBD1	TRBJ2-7	CASSRQGNEQYF	TGTGCCAGCAGCCGACAGGGGAACGAGCAGTACTTC
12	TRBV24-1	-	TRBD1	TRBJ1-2	CATRGQSGGYTF	TGTGCCACCAGGGGACAGTCGGGTGGCTACACCTTC
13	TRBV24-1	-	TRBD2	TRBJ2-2	CPSGRANTGELFF	TGTCCTAGCGGGAGGGCTAACACCGGGGAGCTGTTTTTT
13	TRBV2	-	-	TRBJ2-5	CASSYRPQETQYF	TGTGCCAGCTCGTACAGGCCCCAAGAGACCCAGTACTTC
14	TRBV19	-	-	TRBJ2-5	CASSTSDVGETQYF	TGTGCCAGTAGTACTAGCGATGTCGGGGAGACCCAGTACTTC
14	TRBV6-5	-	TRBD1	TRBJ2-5	CASSGQGVVETQYF	TGTGCCAGCTCGGGACAGGGAGTTGTAGAGACCCAGTACTTC
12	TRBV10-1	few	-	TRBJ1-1	CASRSQGNEAFF	TGCGCCAGCAGGTCCCAGGGCAATGAAGCTTTCTTT
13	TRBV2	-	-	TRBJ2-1	CASKVRGEREQFF	TGTGCCAGCAAAGTCAGGGGGGAACGTGAGCAGTTCTTC
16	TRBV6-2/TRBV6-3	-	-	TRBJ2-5	CASSLWRGPKQETQYF	TGTGCCAGCAGTTTATGGCGGGGACCGAAACAAGAGACCCAGTACTTC
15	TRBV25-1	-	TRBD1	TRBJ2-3	CASSVGGRGSDTQYF	TGTGCCAGCAGTGTAGGAGGCAGGGGGAGTGATACGCAGTATTTT
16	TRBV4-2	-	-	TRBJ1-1	CASSQDYPASYTEAFF	TGTGCCAGCAGCCAAGATTACCCCGCGTCTTACACTGAAGCTTTCTTT
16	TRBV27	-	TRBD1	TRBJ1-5	CASSPGRGQSNQPQHF	TGTGCCAGCAGTCCGGGTCGGGGACAGAGTAATCAGCCCCAGCATTTT
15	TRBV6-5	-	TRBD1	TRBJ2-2	CASSRQGADTGELFF	TGTGCCAGCAGCCGGCAGGGGGCCGACACCGGGGAGCTGTTTTTT
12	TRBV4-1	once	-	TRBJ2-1	CASSQNEFEQFF	TGCGCCAGCAGTCAAAACGAGTTTGAGCAGTTCTTC
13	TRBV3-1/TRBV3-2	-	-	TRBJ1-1	CASSQEEGAAAFF	TGTGCCAGCAGCCAAGAGGAGGGAGCAGCAGCTTTCTTT
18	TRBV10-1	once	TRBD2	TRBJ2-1	CASSESTLLAGGLNEQFF	TGCGCCAGCAGTGAGTCGACCCTTCTAGCGGGGGGGCTAAATGAGCAGTTCTTC
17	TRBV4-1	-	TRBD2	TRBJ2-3	CPRSRPGLAVSTDTQYF	TGCCCCCGCAGCCGACCCGGACTAGCCGTGAGTACAGATACGCAGTATTTT
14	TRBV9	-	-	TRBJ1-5	CASSVRSEGQPQHF	TGTGCCAGCAGCGTCCGATCGGAGGGACAGCCCCAGCATTTT
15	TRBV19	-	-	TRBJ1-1	CASSPRGNLNTEAFF	TGTGCCAGTAGTCCCAGAGGGAATCTCAACACTGAAGCTTTCTTT
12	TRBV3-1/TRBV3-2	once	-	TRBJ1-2	CASSQRRDGYTF	TGTGCCAGCAGCCAGAGGAGGGATGGCTACACCTTC
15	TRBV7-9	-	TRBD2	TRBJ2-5	CASSPLAGIWETQYF	TGTGCCAGCAGCCCGTTAGCGGGGATCTGGGAGACCCAGTACTTC
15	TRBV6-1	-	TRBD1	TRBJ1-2	CASSERWTGIYGYTF	TGTGCCAGCAGTGAACGATGGACAGGCATCTATGGCTACACCTTC
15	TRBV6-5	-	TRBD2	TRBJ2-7	CASSSLSGRSYEQYF	TGTGCCAGCAGTTCCCTTAGCGGGAGGTCCTACGAGCAGTACTTC
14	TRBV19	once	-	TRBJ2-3	CASRVGTATDTQYF	TGTGCCAGTAGAGTGGGGACTGCCACAGATACGCAGTATTTT
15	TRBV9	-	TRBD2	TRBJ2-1	CASSVAGRGGDEQFF	TGTGCCAGCAGCGTAGCTGGGAGGGGAGGTGATGAGCAGTTCTTC
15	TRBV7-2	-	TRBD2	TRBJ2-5	CASSQKRGGVETQYF	TGTGCCAGCAGCCAAAAGCGGGGGGGTGTGGAGACCCAGTACTTC
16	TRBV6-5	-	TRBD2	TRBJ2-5	CASSYKRGGDQETQYF	TGTGCCAGCAGTTACAAGAGGGGAGGGGACCAAGAGACCCAGTACTTC
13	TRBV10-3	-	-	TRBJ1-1	CAIRQEGNTEAFF	TGTGCCATCCGCCAGGAAGGGAACACTGAAGCTTTCTTT
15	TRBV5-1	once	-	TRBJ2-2	CASSLEQGNTGELFF	TGCGCCAGCAGCTTGGAGCAGGGAAACACCGGGGAGCTGTTTTTT
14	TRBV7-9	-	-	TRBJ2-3	CASSQDRRTDTQYF	TGTGCCAGCAGTCAAGACAGGCGCACAGATACGCAGTATTTT
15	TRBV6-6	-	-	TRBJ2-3	CASSSHRRLTDTQYF	TGTGCCAGCAGTTCACACCGGAGACTCACAGATACGCAGTATTTT
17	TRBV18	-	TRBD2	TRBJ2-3	CASSPPRGGRGEDTQYF	TGTGCCAGCTCACCACCGCGTGGCGGGAGAGGGGAAGATACGCAGTATTTT
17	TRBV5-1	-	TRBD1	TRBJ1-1	CASSSNPGQGLNTEAFF	TGCGCCAGCAGCTCTAACCCAGGACAGGGACTGAACACTGAAGCTTTCTTT
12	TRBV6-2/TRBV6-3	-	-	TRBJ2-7	CASSSSWAEQYF	TGTGCCAGCAGTTCTTCTTGGGCGGAGCAGTACTTC
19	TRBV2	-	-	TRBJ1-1	CASMGLGAREGKMNTEAFF	TGTGCCAGCATGGGACTTGGGGCTAGGGAGGGCAAGATGAACACTGAAGCTTTCTTT
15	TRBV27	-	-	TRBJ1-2	CASSRTPDIIYGYTF	TGTGCCAGCAGCCGGACCCCGGACATCATCTATGGCTACACCTTC
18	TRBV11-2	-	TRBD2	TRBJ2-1	CASSLYLSSGASYNEQFF	TGTGCCAGCAGCTTATATTTAAGTAGCGGGGCCTCCTACAATGAGCAGTTCTTC
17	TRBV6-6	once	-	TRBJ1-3	CASSPNPIPSSGNTIYF	TGTGCCAGCAGTCCTAATCCCATACCGAGCTCTGGAAACACCATATATTTT
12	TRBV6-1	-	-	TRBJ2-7	CASSELTYEQYF	TGTGCCAGCAGTGAACTAACCTACGAGCAGTACTTC
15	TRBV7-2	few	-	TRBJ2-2	CASSLVGPNTGELFF	TGTGCCAGCAGCTTAGTGGGCCCGAACACCGGGGAGCTGTTTTTT
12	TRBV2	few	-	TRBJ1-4	CASKQGEEKLFF	TGTGCCAGCAAACAGGGTGAGGAAAAACTGTTTTTT